The present TCR beta chain was sequenced within a study of T cells in Graves' hyperthyroidism and ophthalmopathy. Study information: Initial diagnosis, before any treatment, was when peripheral blood was collected.

Notes on the study in general: Peripheral blood also featured most of the thyroid clonotypes expanded above 0.001. Before onset, by a median of around 6.4 months, the model predicted ophthalmopathy.

Germline CDR1 is SEHNR and CDR2 is FQNEAQ (reference sequence). The CDR3 has 11 residues. V was clipped by 5 bases and J by 0 bases, with 2 bases between them. PBMCs were collected from a roughly 10 ml volume of fresh peripheral blood. TCR beta CDR3 regions were amplified from RNA. The HTBI primer set was used in a first-round RT-PCR of the TCR CDR3. One entry per CDR3 protein, called by TCRdb with MiXCR from the multiplex PCR reads. Of roughly 56,000 distinct CDR3 sequences in the sample, roughly 49% are singletons; the top ten hold around an eighth. In its sample, this clonotype is medium-sized (0.01 to 0.1%). What it recognizes is unknown.

The source material was blood. This chain connects TRBV7-9 to TRBJ2-7; D gene uncertain. The sequence derives from a woman in her twenties or thirties with Graves' ophthalmopathy. The CDR3, as DNA: TGTGCCAGCAGCCTCTCCTACGAGCAGTACTTC. Translated: CASSLSYEQYF.